The clone carrying this TCR beta chain was seen only a few times. The data are from a study of human T cells and chemical hapten exposure. For the study at large: On roughly 2 cm by roughly 2 cm of upper inner arm skin, sensitization was performed with 2% DPC. Patients received weekly diphenylcyclopropenone doses to the scalp throughout the approximately 24-week study. Alopecia universalis, totalis or areata was present in patients who were mostly female.

Time point specified: pre-sensitization, week 0. Treatment defined: therapeutic diphenylcyclopropenone sensitization with weekly scalp DPC. Ahead of each patch test application, blood was drawn. Germline V CDR1 and CDR2: MNHNY, SVGAGI (reference sequence). The CDR3 sequence is 15 residues long. The V end was cut by 2 bases, the J end by 0 bases, with 9 bases between. Via MiXCR, TCRdb re-called the RACE reads, giving one row per CDR3 protein. The data show under 65,000 distinct CDR3 sequences, with over 8% seen just once and 11% to 15% held by the top ten. This specimen was whole blood, taken in connection with sensitization to the hapten diphenylcyclopropenone (DPC). The receptor was derived from a woman between 40 and 55 years old with alopecia areata. Some clones in this sample may be carry-over from other donors' samples. This chain connects TRBV6-6 to TRBJ2-3, with unresolved D. The CDR3 protein is CASSYGPPSTDTQYF. The CDR3 nucleotides are TGTGCCAGCAGTTACGGCCCGCCTAGCACAGATACGCAGTATTTT.